This T cell receptor beta chain was found in a study of CD8 T cells in ankylosing spondylitis. Study findings and constraints: Prior literature has documented some motif variants in synovial fluid and blood from reactive arthritis. Blood of patients with ankylosing spondylitis appeared to be characterized by a TCR beta motif of eight highly homologous variants. Enrichment of disease-linked clones was reportedly significant in matched ankylosing spondylitis synovial fluid. Clones linked to disease, bearing a CD8+ phenotype, were relatively rare in peripheral blood.

With 3 bases removed from V and 5 bases from J, the gap between germline ends came to 13 bases. The CDR3 totals 14 residues. Germline loops: CDR1 MNHNS, CDR2 SASEGT. This clonotype was detected a few times. The antigen is unknown. Quantitative 5'-RACE with molecular barcodes was used to make the TCR beta libraries. TCRdb itself ran the 5' RACE reads through MiXCR, one entry per CDR3 protein. The repertoire holds more than 650,000 distinct CDR3 sequences, with 12% as singletons. The source of this sequence is a male donor with ankylosing spondylitis. Specimen: blood, either unsorted or a sorted T cell fraction (not recorded which). This chain uses TRBV6-1 with TRBJ2-5; D is perhaps TRBD2 (5 bases). CDR3 sequence: CASSDSAGKETQYF. The CDR3 DNA sequence: TGTGCCAGCAGTGATTCCGCCGGGAAGGAGACCCAGTACTTC.